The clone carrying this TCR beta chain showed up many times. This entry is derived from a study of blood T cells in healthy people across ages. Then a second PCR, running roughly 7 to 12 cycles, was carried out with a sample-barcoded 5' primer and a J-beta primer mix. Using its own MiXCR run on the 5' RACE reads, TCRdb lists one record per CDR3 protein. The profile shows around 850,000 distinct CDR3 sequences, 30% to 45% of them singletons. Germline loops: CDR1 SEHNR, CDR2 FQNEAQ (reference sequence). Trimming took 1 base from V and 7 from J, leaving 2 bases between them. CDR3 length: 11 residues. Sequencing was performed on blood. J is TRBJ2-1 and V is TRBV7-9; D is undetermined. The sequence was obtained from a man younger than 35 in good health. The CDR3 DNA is TGTGCCAGCAGCTTAGGTAATGAGCAGTTCTTC. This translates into CASSLGNEQFF.